This T cell receptor (beta chain) was sequenced in a study of cytomegalovirus exposure and HLA in healthy donors. Study-wide results and limits: Cytomegalovirus status was reportedly diagnosed by the classifier with high sensitivity and specificity.

A remark on this clone: Antigen specificity is unknown.

Profiling relied on immunoSEQ multiplex PCR, and the TCRdb table lists in-frame clones only, not all of them. The sample has about 240,000 clones, approximately 83% seen once; the top ten hold roughly 1.2%. Sequencing was carried out using PBMCs. This clonotype was sampled from a woman younger than 45 in good health and CMV-seropositive.

CDR3 residues: CASSERANPYNEQFF. CDR3 nucleotides: TGTGCCAGCAGTGAGCGGGCAAACCCTTACAATGAGCAGTTCTTC. The rearrangement links TRBV25-1 to TRBJ2-1; D possibly corresponds to TRBD2 (5 bases). V lost 3 bases and J lost 4, with 13 bases in between. The germline CDR1 and CDR2 sequences are MGHDK and SYGVNS. The CDR3 is 15 amino acids.